A selection of T cell receptor beta chains follows, all from one sample in a study of T cells in Graves' hyperthyroidism and ophthalmopathy. TCRdb reprocessed the multiplex PCR reads with MiXCR, giving one entry per CDR3 protein. The profile shows about 640,000 distinct CDR3 sequences, roughly 15% of them singletons. The specimen sequenced was blood. Receptors originate from a woman aged 45 to 65 with Graves' ophthalmopathy. CDR3s include the opening cysteine and the closing phenylalanine or tryptophan. D genes are given only for firm matches. Size tells how often a clone was seen (once, few, many) or the class of an expanded clone, and some rows leave it out.

many | TRBJ1-2 | - | 13 | TRBV20-1 | TGCAGTGCTAGAGTCACAGGAGGCTATGGCTACACCTTC | CSARVTGGYGYTF
many | TRBJ2-1 | - | 14 | TRBV11-1 | TGTGCCAGCAGCTTTTCAGGGGCCAGCAATGAGCAGTTCTTC | CASSFSGASNEQFF
many | TRBJ2-7 | TRBD1 | 15 | TRBV18 | TGTGCCAGCTCACGCTCCGGGACAGGGCTCGACGAGCAGTACTTC | CASSRSGTGLDEQYF
many | TRBJ2-5 | TRBD2 | 17 | TRBV2 | TGTGCCAGCACCCGGACTAGCGGGAGGGCCGGCGGAGAGACCCAGTACTTC | CASTRTSGRAGGETQYF
many | TRBJ1-2 | TRBD1 | 14 | TRBV7-2 | TGTGCCAGCAGCCCACGACGGGACAGGGCTGGCTACACCTTC | CASSPRRDRAGYTF
- | TRBJ2-1 | TRBD2 | 16 | TRBV5-6 | TGTGCCAGCAGCTTGGAGGGGACTAGGTTAGACAATGAGCAGTTCTTC | CASSLEGTRLDNEQFF
many | TRBJ1-2 | - | 15 | TRBV27 | TGTGCCAGCGGCCCGGGGGGGAACCCTAACTATGGCTACACCTTC | CASGPGGNPNYGYTF
- | TRBJ2-1 | - | 16 | TRBV29-1 | TGCAGCGTTGACGAGGGACCCATCGGGTACGTCGATGAGCAGTTCTTC | CSVDEGPIGYVDEQFF
many | TRBJ2-7 | TRBD1 | 18 | TRBV6-1 | TGTGCCAGCAGCCGCGAACCCGGGACAGGGAACTTCGGGAGCGAGCAGTACTTC | CASSREPGTGNFGSEQYF
few | TRBJ2-1 | - | 13 | TRBV27 | TGTGCCAGCACTATTTCAGGGGCGGGGTGGCAGTTCTTC | CASTISGAGWQFF
few | TRBJ1-2 | - | 15 | TRBV28 | TGTGCCAGCAGTTACAGACGGGGTAGTGGGTATGGCTACACCTTC | CASSYRRGSGYGYTF
many | TRBJ2-3 | TRBD2 | 14 | TRBV7-3 | TGTGCCAGCAGCAACGGACTAGCCGCAGATACGCAGTATTTT | CASSNGLAADTQYF
many | TRBJ2-7 | TRBD2 | 14 | TRBV20-1 | TGCAGTGCCAGTAGCGGGCTAAACTCCTACGAGCAGTACTTC | CSASSGLNSYEQYF
many | TRBJ1-5 | - | 14 | TRBV5-5 | TGTGCCAGCAGCTTCGTCGTAGCGGGTCAGCCCCAGCATTTT | CASSFVVAGQPQHF
many | TRBJ1-2 | - | 12 | TRBV12-3/TRBV12-4 | TGTGCCAGCAGTCTGGGACGGTCCGGTTACACCTTC | CASSLGRSGYTF
- | TRBJ2-1 | - | 15 | TRBV3-1 | TGTGCCAGCAGCCAAGATCCCAGCTGGGTTGAAGAGCAGTTCTTC | CASSQDPSWVEEQFF
- | TRBJ2-5 | - | 15 | TRBV6-1 | TGTGCCAGCAGACGGGACCAGATCCACCAAGAGACCCAGTACTTC | CASRRDQIHQETQYF
- | TRBJ1-1 | - | 15 | TRBV7-8 | TGTGCCAGTAGTACTTCCCCTCAGGAGAACACTGAAGCTTTCTTT | CASSTSPQENTEAFF
- | TRBJ2-6 | TRBD1 | 19 | TRBV18 | TGTGCCAGCTCACCTATTTCGAGACAGGGATTCGCTGGGGCCAACGTCCTGACTTTC | CASSPISRQGFAGANVLTF
- | TRBJ2-3 | TRBD1 | 15 | TRBV20-1 | TGCAGTGCGGAGACCGGGACAGGTCCCACAGATACGCAGTATTTT | CSAETGTGPTDTQYF
few | TRBJ2-3 | - | 14 | TRBV9 | TGTGCCAGCAGCCCACAGAAACTCACAGATACGCAGTATTTT | CASSPQKLTDTQYF
- | TRBJ2-1 | TRBD2 | 14 | TRBV30 | TGTGCCTGGGAGACTAGCGAGATTTACAATGAGCAGTTCTTC | CAWETSEIYNEQFF
many | TRBJ2-5 | - | 15 | TRBV7-2 | TGTGCCAGCAGCCTCCCCGGACCCAACCAAGAGACCCAGTACTTC | CASSLPGPNQETQYF
few | TRBJ2-1 | TRBD2 | 12 | TRBV28 | TGTGCCAGCGCTCTAGCGGGAGGTGAGCAGTTCTTC | CASALAGGEQFF
many | TRBJ1-5 | - | 15 | TRBV28 | TGTGCCAGCAGTTCCCTGGGAGAGGGCAATCAGCCCCAGCATTTT | CASSSLGEGNQPQHF
few | TRBJ2-3 | - | 14 | TRBV7-2 | TGTGCCAGCAGCTTAGCATTCGCGGCAGATACGCAGTATTTT | CASSLAFAADTQYF
- | TRBJ2-7 | - | 13 | TRBV2 | TGTGCCAGCACTTCCGGGATCCCGGGGGAGCAGTACTTC | CASTSGIPGEQYF
many | TRBJ1-1 | - | 15 | TRBV7-3 | TGTGCCAGCAGCTTAACGGGTGCGAGTCACACTGAAGCTTTCTTT | CASSLTGASHTEAFF
many | TRBJ2-7 | TRBD2 | 16 | TRBV7-3 | TGTGCCAGCAGCTTTAGCGGGAGGGTACCAGGGGTCGAGCAGTACTTC | CASSFSGRVPGVEQYF
many | TRBJ2-7 | TRBD1 | 14 | TRBV20-1 | TGCAGTGCTAAACGGACAGGGGCGTCCTACGAGCAGTACTTC | CSAKRTGASYEQYF
few | TRBJ2-7 | - | 15 | TRBV4-3 | TGCGCCAGCAGCGCGTTTTTGGGCGGGTCCTACGAGCAGTACTTC | CASSAFLGGSYEQYF
many | TRBJ1-5 | TRBD1 | 15 | TRBV2 | TGTGCCAGCAGTGCCGCGACAGGGGGTTGGCAGCCCCAGCATTTT | CASSAATGGWQPQHF
many | TRBJ2-3 | - | 13 | TRBV5-4 | TGTGCCAGCAGTTCCCCGGACACAGATACGCAGTATTTT | CASSSPDTDTQYF
- | TRBJ2-1 | - | 12 | TRBV19 | TGTGTCAGTGGGGGTAGGGGCAATGAGCAGTTCTTC | CVSGGRGNEQFF
many | TRBJ2-1 | TRBD1 | 15 | TRBV7-2 | TGTGCCAGCAGACTGGACAGGGGCTCCTACAATGAGCAGTTCTTC | CASRLDRGSYNEQFF
many | TRBJ2-7 | - | 13 | TRBV6-1 | TGTGCCAGCAGTTATACCGACTCCTACGAGCAGTACTTC | CASSYTDSYEQYF
- | TRBJ2-2 | - | 16 | TRBV7-9 | TGTGCCAGCAGCTTGGTATCGAGGGGGGACACCGGGGAGCTGTTTTTT | CASSLVSRGDTGELFF
- | TRBJ2-7 | TRBD2 | 14 | TRBV5-1 | TGCGCCAGCAGCCCGGCAGCGGGAGTATACGAGCAGTACTTC | CASSPAAGVYEQYF
- | TRBJ2-7 | TRBD2 | 15 | TRBV5-1 | TGCGCCAGCAGCACCCCTAGCGGGAGGGCCTCCGAGCAGTACTTC | CASSTPSGRASEQYF
many | TRBJ1-1 | - | 15 | TRBV15 | TGTGCCACCAGCAAGCGGGGATCTAATGCTGCTGAAGCTTTCTTT | CATSKRGSNAAEAFF
many | TRBJ1-1 | - | 16 | TRBV7-8 | TGTGCCAGCAGCCCTGGGCAGAGGGGAGGGAACACTGAAGCTTTCTTT | CASSPGQRGGNTEAFF
many | TRBJ2-1 | - | 13 | TRBV27 | TGTGCCAGCAGTTTTGGAGGGAACAATGAGCAGTTCTTC | CASSFGGNNEQFF
- | TRBJ1-5 | - | 14 | TRBV6-2/TRBV6-3 | TGTGCCAGCAGTCTCCGACAGGAATGGCAGCCCCAGCATTTT | CASSLRQEWQPQHF
many | TRBJ2-3 | - | 14 | TRBV7-2 | TGTGCCAGCAGCTTAACCGGATCCACAGATACGCAGTATTTT | CASSLTGSTDTQYF